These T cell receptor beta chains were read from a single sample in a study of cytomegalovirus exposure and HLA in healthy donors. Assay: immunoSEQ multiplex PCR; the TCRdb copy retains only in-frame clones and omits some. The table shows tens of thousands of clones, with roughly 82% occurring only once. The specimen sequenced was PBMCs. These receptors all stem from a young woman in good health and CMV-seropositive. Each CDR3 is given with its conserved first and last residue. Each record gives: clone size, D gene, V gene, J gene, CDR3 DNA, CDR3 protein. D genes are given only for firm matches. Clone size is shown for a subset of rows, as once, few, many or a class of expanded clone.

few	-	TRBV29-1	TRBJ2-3	TGCAGCGTTCAACCTGCAGTCCCTAGCACAGATACGCAGTATTTT	CSVQPAVPSTDTQYF
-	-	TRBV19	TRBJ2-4	TGTGCCACTGGGGGGAGAGGGGCCAAAAACATTCAGTACTTC	CATGGRGAKNIQYF
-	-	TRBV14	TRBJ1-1	TGTGCCAGCAGCGCGTCGTGGACTGAAGCTTTCTTT	CASSASWTEAFF
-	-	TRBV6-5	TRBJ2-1	TGTGCCAGCAGTTACCAGGGGACTACCTACAATGAGCAGTTCTTC	CASSYQGTTYNEQFF
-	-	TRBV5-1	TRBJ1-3	TGCGCCAGCAGCTTGGCCCAGGGAACTGGAAACACCATATATTTT	CASSLAQGTGNTIYF
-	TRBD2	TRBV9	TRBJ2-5	TGTGCCAGCAGCGTAGACCCAGCGGGGGGCCCGATAGAGACCCAGTACTTC	CASSVDPAGGPIETQYF
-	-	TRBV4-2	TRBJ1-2	TGTGCCAGCAGCCAAGAAGCAGGGGTAATGAATGGCTACACCTTC	CASSQEAGVMNGYTF
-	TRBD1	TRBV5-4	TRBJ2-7	TGTGCCAGCAGCTTACCCCCGGGACAGGGGCCTCGTGAGCAGTACTTC	CASSLPPGQGPREQYF
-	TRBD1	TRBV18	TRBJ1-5	TGTGCCAGCTCACCCCGTCGACAGGGTGGTTTCGGCAATCAGCCCCAGCATTTT	CASSPRRQGGFGNQPQHF
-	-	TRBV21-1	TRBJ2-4	TGTGCCAGCAGCAAAGGATCACAGGGTAGGGGTCCTCTAGCCAAAAACATTCAGTACTTC	CASSKGSQGRGPLAKNIQYF
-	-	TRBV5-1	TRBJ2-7	TGCGCCAGCAGCTTGGAGGGACAAAGCTCCTACGAGCAGTACTTC	CASSLEGQSSYEQYF
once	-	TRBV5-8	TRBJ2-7	TGTGCCAGCAGCCCCCTAATGCATGTGGAGCAGTACTTC	CASSPLMHVEQYF
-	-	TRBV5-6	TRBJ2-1	TGTGCCAGCACCCCCGGCGGGCTAGCGCAGCAGTTCTTC	CASTPGGLAQQFF
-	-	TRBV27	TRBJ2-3	TGTGCCAGCACCCTTAGGGGGAGGGCCGGAGATACGCAGTATTTT	CASTLRGRAGDTQYF
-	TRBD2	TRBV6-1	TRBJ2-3	TGTGCCAGCAGGGATAGCGGGGGGGCCATCGATACGCAGTATTTT	CASRDSGGAIDTQYF
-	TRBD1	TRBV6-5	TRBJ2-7	TGTGCCAGCAGTTCGCCCCAGGGGGCGAGGTCCTACGAGCAGTACTTC	CASSSPQGARSYEQYF
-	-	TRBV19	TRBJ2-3	TGTGCCAGTAGTACGGGGTTCACGCAGTATTTT	CASSTGFTQYF
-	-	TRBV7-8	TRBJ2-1	TGTGCCAGCAGCTTAGTTGTCACAGCTTTTGGGCAGTTCTTC	CASSLVVTAFGQFF
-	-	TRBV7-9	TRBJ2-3	TGTGCCAGCAGCTTTGGTCTAAGCACAGATACGCAGTATTTT	CASSFGLSTDTQYF
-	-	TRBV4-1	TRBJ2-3	TGCGCCAGCAGCCAACCGCTAGCCACAGATACGCAGTATTTT	CASSQPLATDTQYF
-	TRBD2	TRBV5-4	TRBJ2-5	TGTGCCAGCAGCCCGGGACTAGCGGGGGGGCGAGAGACCCAGTACTTC	CASSPGLAGGRETQYF
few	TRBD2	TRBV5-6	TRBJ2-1	TGTGCCAGCAGCCCCCCGGGGGGGGTTCACAATGAGCAGTTCTTC	CASSPPGGVHNEQFF
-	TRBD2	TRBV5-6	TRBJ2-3	TGTGCCAGCAGCTTTCTAGCGGGCCAAGATACGCAGTATTTT	CASSFLAGQDTQYF
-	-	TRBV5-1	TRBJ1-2	TGCGCCAGCAGCTTGGGTGGGGCTTCTGGCTACCCCTTC	CASSLGGASGYPF
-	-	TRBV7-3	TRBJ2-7	TGTGCCAGCAGCTTAAATTCTGTCGACGAGCAGTACTTC	CASSLNSVDEQYF
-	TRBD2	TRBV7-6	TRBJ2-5	TGTGCCAGCAGCCCATCCGGAGCGGGGGGGGCGGAGACCCAGTACTTC	CASSPSGAGGAETQYF
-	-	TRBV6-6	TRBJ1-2	TGTGCCAGCATAAACAGGGCGTCGGGCTACACCTTC	CASINRASGYTF
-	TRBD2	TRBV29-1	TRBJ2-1	TGCAGCGTTGAGACCGGGACTAGCGCTGCTGAGCAGTTCTTC	CSVETGTSAAEQFF
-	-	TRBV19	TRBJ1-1	TGTGCCAGTACCTCAAGGGGCCAGCCCCGGGCTTTCTTT	CASTSRGQPRAFF
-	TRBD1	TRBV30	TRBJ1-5	TGTGCCTGGAGTGTAGGACAGGGGGACCAGCCCCAGCATTTT	CAWSVGQGDQPQHF
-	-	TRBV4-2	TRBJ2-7	TGTGCCAGCAGCCAAGAAGGGGGGGCGGGATCCTACGAGCAGTACTTC	CASSQEGGAGSYEQYF
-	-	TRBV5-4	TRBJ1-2	TGTGCCAGCAGCTTGGGAGGATCTGGCTACACCTTC	CASSLGGSGYTF
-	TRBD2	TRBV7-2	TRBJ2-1	TGTGCCAGCAGCTTAGTTGGGACTAGCGGCTACAATGAGCAGTTCTTC	CASSLVGTSGYNEQFF
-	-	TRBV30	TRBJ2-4	TGTGCCTGGAGTGGAGGGACAAAAAACATTCAGTACTTC	CAWSGGTKNIQYF
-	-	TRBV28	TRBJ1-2	TGTGCCAGCAGTTTGTGGGGGCGAGAAGGCTACACCTTC	CASSLWGREGYTF
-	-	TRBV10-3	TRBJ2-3	TGTGCCATCAGTGAGTCTCGAGGGACAGATACGCAGTATTTT	CAISESRGTDTQYF